One sample yielded the 11 T cell receptor beta chains listed below, sequenced in a study of Ad26.COV2.S vaccination and SARS-CoV-2 variants. Clones were sequenced by immunoSEQ multiplex PCR, and TCRdb holds only the in-frame ones, with some missing. The sample holds approximately 280,000 clones, around 87% seen once. This sample's treatment: around 19 received Ad26.COV2.S at low or high dose, single or two shots; roughly five received placebo; per-sample allocation not given. Vaccine and placebo recipients were sampled on day 63 after the first injection. Sequenced material: peripheral blood, taken in a trial of Ad26.COV2.S vaccine versus placebo. These receptors came from a person between 18 and 59 years old who received the Ad26.COV2.S COVID-19 vaccine or a placebo.

This chain links TRBV5-4 with TRBJ1-3; D remains unclear. The germline CDR1 and CDR2 sequences are SGHNT and YYREEE (reference sequence). The CDR3 length is 14 residues. V was cut by 0 bases and J by 3 bases, with 7 bases left in between. The CDR3, as DNA: TGTGCCAGCAGCTTGGCAGGAGTTGGAAACACCATATATTTT. Translated, it gives CASSLAGVGNTIYF. Complete variable domain (other parts from reference TRBV5-4 and TRBJ1-3): ETGVTQSPTHLIKTRGQQVTLRCSSQSGHNTVSWYQQALGQGPQFIFQYYREEENGRGNFPPRFSGLQFPNYSSELNVNALELDDSALYLCASSLAGVGNTIYFGEGSWLTVV.

In DNA form, the CDR3 reads TGTGCCAGCAGCTCTTGGACGGATTATCAGCCCCAGCATTTT. Translating it yields CASSSWTDYQPQHF. The chain couples TRBV7-2 to TRBJ1-5; D gene unclear. CDR3 length equals 14 residues. Per germline, CDR1 SGHTA and CDR2 FQGNSA. The ends were cut back, 4 bases at V and 5 bases at J, with 12 bases in the middle. Complete variable domain (other parts from reference TRBV7-2 and TRBJ1-5): GAGVSQSPSNKVTEKGKDVELRCDPISGHTALYWYRQSLGQGLEFLIYFQGNSAPDKSGLPSDRFSAERTGGSVSTLTIQRTQQEDSAVYLCASSSWTDYQPQHFGDGTRLSIL.

This clone was detected only once. The rearrangement joins TRBV2 to TRBJ2-5; TRBD1 matches at 9 bases. Germline trimming cut 7 bases from V and 5 bases from J; bases unmatched to any gene: 5. The CDR3 consists of 13 residues. Germline loops: CDR1 SNHLY, CDR2 FYNNEI. Here the CDR3 reads CASTRDRDETQYF. CDR3 bases: TGTGCCAGCACCCGGGACAGGGACGAGACCCAGTACTTC.

CDR3 in DNA: TGCGCCACCTCTAATCTTAACACCGGGGAGCTGTTTTTT. Amino acid sequence: CATSNLNTGELFF. The gene calls are TRBV4-1 and TRBJ2-2; no firm D call. Between the trimmed V and J ends, which lost 10 bases and 2 bases, there was a span of 11 bases. In germline, CDR1 is MGHRA, CDR2 YSYEKL. This CDR3 has 13 residues.

V and J are TRBV5-5 and TRBJ1-4; no clear D gene. CDR1 and CDR2 from the germline V gene are SGHKS and YYEKEE (reference sequence). V was trimmed by 3 bases and J by 7 bases, leaving 10 bases between them. The CDR3 spans 13 residues. DNA for the CDR3: TGTGCCAGCAGCTGGCGGGAAGGTGAAAAACTGTTTTTT. It encodes CASSWREGEKLFF.

The chain joins TRBV7-9 to TRBJ2-7; 9 nucleotides match TRBD1. The CDR3 has 15 amino acids. With V trimmed by 5 bases and J by 4 bases, 9 bases remained unmatched. Germline V gives CDR1 SEHNR, CDR2 FQNEAQ (reference sequence). The CDR3 DNA reads TGTGCCAGCAGCCCGCGACAGGGGGTAAAGTACGAGCAGTACTTC. Translation gives CASSPRQGVKYEQYF.

CDR3 coding DNA: TGTGCCAGCAGCAGGGGCGCGAACACTGAAGCTTTCTTT. The encoded protein is CASSRGANTEAFF. The V gene is TRBV5-6, the J gene TRBJ1-1, with D perhaps matching TRBD1 (5 bases). The CDR3 sequence is 13 residues long. Trimming removed 4 bases at V and 1 base at J, with 8 bases between. Germline V gives CDR1 SGHDT, CDR2 YYEEEE.

This clone was detected once. The chain carries TRBV28 and TRBJ2-1, with 12 positions matching TRBD2. This CDR3 contains 15 residues. Germline values: CDR1 MDHEN, CDR2 SYDVKM. The junction had 9 bases not matched to a gene; V was cut back by 6 bases and J by 9 bases. Here the CDR3 reads CASSPSSGRVFEQFF. CDR3 bases: TGTGCCAGCAGCCCCTCTAGCGGGAGGGTTTTTGAGCAGTTCTTC.

The J gene is TRBJ2-3, the V gene TRBV7-6; D uncertain. Germline assignment: CDR1 SGHVS and CDR2 FNYEAQ. The V and J ends lost 4 bases and 3 bases respectively, with 20 bases between them. The CDR3 is 17 residues long. The CDR3 region is CASSSRPRGFWTDTQYF. In nucleotides, the CDR3 is TGTGCCAGCAGCTCACGTCCTCGTGGATTCTGGACAGATACGCAGTATTTT.

The gene calls are TRBV7-2 and TRBJ2-2, with 11 bases lining up with TRBD1. Trimming at V came to 5 bases and at J to 4 bases, leaving 9 bases not matched to a gene. Germline CDR1 reads SGHTA; CDR2 reads FQGNSA. This CDR3 has 17 amino acids. The CDR3 region is CASSRTGGAVGTGELFF. For the CDR3, the DNA is TGTGCCAGCAGCCGGACAGGGGGCGCGGTGGGCACCGGGGAGCTGTTTTTT.

The chain employs TRBV7-9 and TRBJ2-1; 7 positions match TRBD1. Germline lookup yields CDR1 SEHNR and CDR2 FQNEAQ (reference sequence). V lost 5 bases to trimming and J lost 12 bases; unmatched junction nucleotides: 7. This CDR3 is 12 amino acids long. CDR3 coding DNA: TGTGCCAGCAGCCCTCCCGGGACAGTGCAGTTCTTC. Translated: CASSPPGTVQFF.